The TCR beta chain described here comes from a study of identical twins. All of the donors were Caucasians in good health. The V end was cut by 1 base, the J end by 6 bases, with 9 bases between. The V gene's germline CDR1 is SEHNR and CDR2 FQNEAQ (reference sequence). There are 13 residues in the CDR3. TCRdb called the 5' RACE reads again in MiXCR, with one record for every CDR3 protein. The profile shows about 690,000 distinct CDR3 sequences, roughly 6.2% of them singletons. In regard to this clonotype: Its antigen is as yet unknown. A read error is possible here, since a much larger clone lies one base away.

The study's findings and limits: Findings depended on cross-sectional statistics rather than tracking the same donors. Invariant MAIT and iNKT cells may have partly biased zero-insertion analyses.

The TCR sequence derives from a man between 18 and 29 years old in good health. V and J are TRBV7-9 and TRBJ1-1; D is unclear. The sequencing sample was made of naive T cells sorted from blood. For the CDR3, the DNA is TGTGCCAGCAGCTTAGGGATACACGCTGAAGCTTTCTTT. It encodes CASSLGIHAEAFF. Drawing the rest from reference TRBV7-9 and TRBJ1-1, the complete variable domain is DTGVSQNPRHKITKRGQNVTFRCDPISEHNRLYWYRQTLGQGPEFLTYFQNEAQLEKSRLLSDRFSAERPKGSFSTLEIQRTEQGDSAMYLCASSLGIHAEAFFGQGTRLTVV.